This TCR beta chain emerged from a study of neurological immune-mediated disorders. In its sample, this clonotype was seen many times. TCRdb ran MiXCR on the 5' RACE reads and lists one entry per CDR3 protein. The sample records fewer than 45,000 distinct CDR3 sequences, under 9.5% being singletons. The sequencing input was PBMCs. The sequence derives from a woman aged 40 to 50 in good health.

The CDR3 loop is CASSPPGTSGMGEQFF. The CDR3 DNA reads TGTGCCAGCAGCCCCCCCGGGACTAGCGGGATGGGTGAGCAGTTCTTC. V gene TRBV6-6 combines with J gene TRBJ2-1, with 13 bases matching TRBD2. The CDR3 covers 16 residues. The V segment lost 6 bases and the J segment 9 bases; nucleotides outside the gene matches: 11. CDR1 and CDR2 from the germline V gene are MNHNY and SVGAGI (reference sequence).